This T cell receptor (beta chain) was obtained from a study of T cell repertoires and Cas9 in healthy adults. Study context: CD4 and CD8 compartments: SpCas9-reactive T cells profiled for potency, cytotoxicity, lineage.

Study-wide findings and caveats: SpCas9-reactive effector T cells were reportedly restrained in vitro by SpCas9-reactive regulatory T cells.

Measured with immunoSEQ multiplex PCR; TCRdb has only the in-frame clones, and not every one. The repertoire has tens of thousands of clones, 85% to 95% of them found once; the top ten carry 0.84%. Comments on this clone: Its antigen is unknown.

Germline V lookup: CDR1 GTSNPN, CDR2 SVGIG (reference sequence). The CDR3 contains 14 residues. The V end lost 0 bases, the J end lost 1 base, and 9 bases lay between the germline ends. The receptor was isolated from a human donor in good health. Sequenced input: CD4+ effector T cells (CD127+, CD25-, CD137-, CD154-) from PBMCs; culture status not recorded. The gene calls are TRBV30 and TRBJ1-1; D is possibly TRBD1 (5 bases). This CDR3 is CAWSVDIGNTEAFF. For the CDR3, the DNA is TGTGCCTGGAGTGTGGACATCGGGAACACTGAAGCTTTCTTT.